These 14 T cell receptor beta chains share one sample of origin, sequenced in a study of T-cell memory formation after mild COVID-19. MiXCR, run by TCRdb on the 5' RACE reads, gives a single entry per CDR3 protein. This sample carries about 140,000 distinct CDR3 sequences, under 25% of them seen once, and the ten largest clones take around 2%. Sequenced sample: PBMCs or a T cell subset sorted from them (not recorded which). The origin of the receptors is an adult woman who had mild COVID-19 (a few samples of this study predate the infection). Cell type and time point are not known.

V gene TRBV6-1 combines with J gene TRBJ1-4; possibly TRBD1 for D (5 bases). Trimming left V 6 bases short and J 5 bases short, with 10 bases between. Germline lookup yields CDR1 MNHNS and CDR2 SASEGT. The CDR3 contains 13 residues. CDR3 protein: CASRLGPNEKLFF. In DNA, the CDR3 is TGTGCCAGCAGGTTGGGACCCAATGAAAAACTGTTTTTT.

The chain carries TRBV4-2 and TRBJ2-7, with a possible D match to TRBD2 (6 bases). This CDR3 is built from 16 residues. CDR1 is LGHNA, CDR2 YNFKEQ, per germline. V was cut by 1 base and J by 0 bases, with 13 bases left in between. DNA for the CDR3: TGTGCCAGCAGCCAAGTAGGGACTGCGGGCTCCTACGAGCAGTACTTC. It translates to CASSQVGTAGSYEQYF.

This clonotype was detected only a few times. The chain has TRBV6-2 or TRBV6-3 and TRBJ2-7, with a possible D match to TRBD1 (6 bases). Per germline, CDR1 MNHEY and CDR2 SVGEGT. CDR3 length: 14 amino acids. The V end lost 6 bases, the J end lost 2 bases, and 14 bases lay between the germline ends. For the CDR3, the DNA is TGTGCCAGCAGATCTACCGACAGGCCCTACGAGCAGTACTTC. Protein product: CASRSTDRPYEQYF.

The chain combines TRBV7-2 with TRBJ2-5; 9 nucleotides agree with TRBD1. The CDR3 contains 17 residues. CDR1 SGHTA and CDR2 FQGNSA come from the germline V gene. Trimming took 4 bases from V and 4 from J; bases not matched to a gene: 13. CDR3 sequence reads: CASSSPGGQGGPETQYF. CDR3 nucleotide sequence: TGTGCCAGCAGCTCCCCCGGGGGACAGGGAGGGCCAGAGACCCAGTACTTC.

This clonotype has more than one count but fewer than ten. In DNA, the CDR3 is TGCAGCGCCGGACAGGGAAGAACCTACGAGCAGTACTTC. The encoded protein is CSAGQGRTYEQYF. This sequence joins TRBV29-1 and TRBJ2-7; TRBD1 matches 8 bases. The CDR3 covers 13 residues. The germline CDR1 and CDR2 sequences are SQVTM and ANQGSEA. Losses at the gene ends were 7 bases for V and 2 bases for J; bases not matched to a gene: 7.

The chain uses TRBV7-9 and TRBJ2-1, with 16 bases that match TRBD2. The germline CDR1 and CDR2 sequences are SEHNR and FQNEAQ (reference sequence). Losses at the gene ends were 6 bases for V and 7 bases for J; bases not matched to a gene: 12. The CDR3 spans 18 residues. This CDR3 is CASRRDGTSGRALNEQFF. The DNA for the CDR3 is TGTGCCAGCAGACGAGACGGGACTAGCGGGAGGGCCCTTAATGAGCAGTTCTTC.

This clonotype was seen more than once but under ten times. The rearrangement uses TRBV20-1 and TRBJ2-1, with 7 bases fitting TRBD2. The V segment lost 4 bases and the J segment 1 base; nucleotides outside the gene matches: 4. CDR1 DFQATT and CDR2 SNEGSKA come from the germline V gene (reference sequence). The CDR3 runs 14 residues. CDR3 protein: CSATGRVSYNEQFF. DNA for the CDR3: TGCAGTGCTACAGGGAGGGTGTCCTACAATGAGCAGTTCTTC.

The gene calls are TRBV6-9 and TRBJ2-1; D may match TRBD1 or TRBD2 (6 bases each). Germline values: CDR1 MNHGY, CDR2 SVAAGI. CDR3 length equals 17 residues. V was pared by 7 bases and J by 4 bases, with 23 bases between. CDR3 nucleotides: TGTGCCAGCACCCAGGGGAACGGCAGGAGGGAATACAATGAGCAGTTCTTC. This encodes CASTQGNGRREYNEQFF.

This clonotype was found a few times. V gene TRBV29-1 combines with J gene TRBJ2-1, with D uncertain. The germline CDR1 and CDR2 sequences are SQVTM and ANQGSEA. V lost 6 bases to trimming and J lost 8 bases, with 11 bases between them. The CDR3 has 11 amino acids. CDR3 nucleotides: TGCAGCGTCCTGGACCTCCATGAGCAGTTCTTC. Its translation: CSVLDLHEQFF.

The CDR3 protein is CASKPTSGTVATNEKLFF. CDR3 sequence (DNA): TGTGCCAGCAAACCAACCTCCGGGACGGTTGCAACTAATGAAAAACTGTTTTTT. The rearrangement links TRBV6-5 to TRBJ1-4; tentative D call: TRBD1 (5 bases). Germline V lookup: CDR1 MNHEY, CDR2 SVGAGI. The CDR3 covers 18 residues. V was clipped by 7 bases and J by 0 bases, with 21 bases between them.

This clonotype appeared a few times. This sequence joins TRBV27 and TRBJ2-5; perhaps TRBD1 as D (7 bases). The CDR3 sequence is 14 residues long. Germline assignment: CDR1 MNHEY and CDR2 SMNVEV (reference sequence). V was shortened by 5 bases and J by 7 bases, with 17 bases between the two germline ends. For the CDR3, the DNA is TGTGCCAGCAGTCGGCAGGGGGGTTCTCGGACCCAGTACTTC. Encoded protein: CASSRQGGSRTQYF.

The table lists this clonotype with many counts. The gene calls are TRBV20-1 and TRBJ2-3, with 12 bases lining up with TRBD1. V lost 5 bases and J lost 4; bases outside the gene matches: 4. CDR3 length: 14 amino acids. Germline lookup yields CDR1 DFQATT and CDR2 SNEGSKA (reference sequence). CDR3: CSAQGTGGADTQYF. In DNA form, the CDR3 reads TGCAGTGCTCAAGGGACAGGGGGCGCAGATACGCAGTATTTT.

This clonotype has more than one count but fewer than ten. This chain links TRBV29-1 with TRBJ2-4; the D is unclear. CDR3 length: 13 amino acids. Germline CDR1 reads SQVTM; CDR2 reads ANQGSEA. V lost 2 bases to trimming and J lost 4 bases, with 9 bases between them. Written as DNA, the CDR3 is TGCAGCGTTGAAAGCCTGGGAAAAAACATTCAGTACTTC. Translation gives CSVESLGKNIQYF.

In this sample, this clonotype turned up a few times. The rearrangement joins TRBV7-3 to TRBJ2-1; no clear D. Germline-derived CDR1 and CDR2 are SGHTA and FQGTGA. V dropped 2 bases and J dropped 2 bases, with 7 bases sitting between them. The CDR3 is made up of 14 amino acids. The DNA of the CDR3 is TGTGCCAGCAGCTTAGGGCAGCCCTACAATGAGCAGTTCTTC. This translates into CASSLGQPYNEQFF.